The 16 T cell receptor beta chains in this list originate from one sample, sequenced in a study of shared clonotypes between healthy human individuals. Naivety among CD8 cells was defined by CD45RO negativity and positive CCR7 selection, thereby excluding terminally differentiated effector memory CD45RA+ cells. Profiled with immunoSEQ multiplex PCR; TCRdb holds only in-frame clones, not every one. The data contain about 580,000 clones, roughly 98% of them singletons. Specimen: naive CD8+ T cells sorted from blood. Receptors originate from a man in his thirties or forties in good health.

The chain links TRBV7-9 to TRBJ2-3, with 11 bases matching TRBD2. V dropped 7 bases and J dropped 1; count of bases not matched to a gene: 7. The germline V gene has CDR1 SEHNR and CDR2 FQNEAQ (reference sequence). This CDR3 has 16 residues. CDR3 region: CASNNLAGGGTDTQYF. The DNA of the CDR3 is TGTGCCAGCAACAACCTAGCGGGAGGTGGCACAGATACGCAGTATTTT.

DNA of the CDR3: TGTGCCAGCAGTTCCCCCAAGGGACAGGGCATCACTGAAGCTTTCTTT. It translates to CASSSPKGQGITEAFF. The chain couples TRBV6-6 to TRBJ1-1; 9 nucleotides match TRBD1. Germline CDR1 and CDR2: MNHNY and SVGAGI (reference sequence). V trimming: 4 bases; J trimming: 4 bases; junction bases outside the gene matches: 10. This CDR3 region has 16 residues.

J is TRBJ1-5 and V is TRBV7-2; maybe TRBD1 (5 bases). The CDR3 totals 15 residues. The V gene lost 1 base and the J gene lost 7 bases, with 14 bases spanning the gap. The germline V gene has CDR1 SGHTA and CDR2 FQGNSA. The CDR3 nucleotides are TGTGCCAGCAGCTTAGAGGACACCAGAGTCCAGCCCCAGCATTTT. Translated, it gives CASSLEDTRVQPQHF. The full variable domain, with the rest looked up from reference TRBV7-2 and TRBJ1-5, is GAGVSQSPSNKVTEKGKDVELRCDPISGHTALYWYRQSLGQGLEFLIYFQGNSAPDKSGLPSDRFSAERTGGSVSTLTIQRTQQEDSAVYLCASSLEDTRVQPQHFGDGTRLSIL.

The genes are TRBV27 and TRBJ2-5, with D possibly TRBD1 on 5 matching bases. Trimming removed 4 bases from V and 4 bases from J, with 13 bases in between. The CDR3 runs 14 residues. Looked up from germline, CDR1 is MNHEY and CDR2 is SMNVEV (reference sequence). The CDR3 sequence is CASSSAGFGETQYF. DNA of the CDR3: TGTGCCAGCAGTTCAGCAGGGTTCGGAGAGACCCAGTACTTC.

The chain carries TRBV18 and TRBJ1-5; a possible D gene is TRBD1 (5 bases). CDR3 length equals 18 residues. Germline CDR1 reads KGHSH; CDR2 reads LQKENI. With 3 bases removed from V and 0 bases from J, the gap between germline ends came to 18 bases. CDR3 sequence reads: CASSPGAGTDYSNQPQHF. The DNA for the CDR3 is TGTGCCAGCTCACCCGGGGCCGGGACGGATTATAGCAATCAGCCCCAGCATTTT.

CDR3 DNA: TGCGCCAGCAGCCAATGGACAGGGTCGGAAAACACCATATATTTT. This codes for CASSQWTGSENTIYF. V gene TRBV4-1 combines with J gene TRBJ1-3; 8 bases agree with TRBD1. Per germline, CDR1 MGHRA and CDR2 YSYEKL. The CDR3 spans 15 residues. V lost 2 bases to trimming and J lost 6 bases; unmatched junction nucleotides: 6.

V gene TRBV27 combines with J gene TRBJ2-1; D might be TRBD2 (5 bases). CDR1 and CDR2 from the germline V gene are MNHEY and SMNVEV (reference sequence). The CDR3 consists of 13 residues. The V and J ends lost 4 bases and 4 bases respectively, with 8 bases between them. The CDR3 region is CASSSGDYNEQFF. CDR3 DNA: TGTGCCAGCAGTTCCGGGGATTACAATGAGCAGTTCTTC.

This rearrangement joins TRBV6-1 to TRBJ1-5; maybe TRBD1 (5 bases). V was clipped by 3 bases and J by 4 bases, with 10 bases between them. The CDR3 length is 14 residues. Germline assignment: CDR1 MNHNS and CDR2 SASEGT. The CDR3 coding sequence is TGTGCCAGCAGTGACCTGGGGCAGAATCAGCCCCAGCATTTT. Residues: CASSDLGQNQPQHF.

A word on this clone: The sample holds other DNA sequences that translate to the same CDR3. The V call is TRBV9, the J call TRBJ2-2, with D perhaps TRBD1 or TRBD2 (5 bases each). V lost 5 bases and J lost 7, with 6 bases in between. The germline CDR1 and CDR2 sequences are SGDLS and YYNGEE. This CDR3 is built from 11 residues. CDR3: CASRRGGELFF. The CDR3 DNA is TGTGCCAGCAGGAGGGGCGGGGAGCTGTTTTTT.

CDR3 protein: CASSLYGTGYNEQFF. Here the CDR3 DNA reads TGTGCCAGCAGTTTATACGGGACAGGGTACAATGAGCAGTTCTTC. The chain is built from TRBV27 and TRBJ2-1, with 9 bases lining up with TRBD1. Losses at the gene ends were 1 base for V and 4 bases for J; bases not matched to a gene: 2. Germline-derived CDR1 and CDR2 are MNHEY and SMNVEV (reference sequence). The CDR3 covers 15 residues.

The chain uses TRBV6-5 and TRBJ2-7; TRBD2 aligns across 7 bases. J gave up 5 bases and V 0 bases, and 7 bases lay outside the gene matches. The CDR3 has 15 amino acids. Germline V CDR1 and CDR2: MNHEY, SVGAGI. In DNA, the CDR3 is TGTGCCAGCAGTTACTCGGTAGGGAGGGTCCACGAGCAGTACTTC. Amino acid sequence: CASSYSVGRVHEQYF.

V is TRBV2 and J is TRBJ2-3; D might be TRBD1 or TRBD2, each matching 5 bases. The ends were cut back, 6 bases at V and 2 bases at J, with 18 bases in the middle. CDR3 length: 16 amino acids. In germline, CDR1 is SNHLY, CDR2 FYNNEI. The CDR3 sequence is CASRGRLGLHTDTQYF. In DNA, the CDR3 is TGTGCCAGCAGGGGACGTTTGGGGTTACACACAGATACGCAGTATTTT.

The sample holds one count of this clone. The chain carries TRBV16 and TRBJ2-7, with 7 positions matching TRBD1. Germline lookup yields CDR1 KGHSY and CDR2 FQNENV. The CDR3 is 18 amino acids. V was clipped by 0 bases and J by 3 bases; unmatched bases: 14. CDR3 coding DNA: TGTGCCAGCAGCCAATCGTCACCCGGACAGGCATTCCTCTACGAGCAGTACTTC. Its translation: CASSQSSPGQAFLYEQYF.

This chain joins TRBV6-5 and TRBJ1-2; a weak D match, TRBD1 (6 bases). Germline CDR1 MNHEY, CDR2 SVGAGI. Trimming stripped 6 bases from V and 8 bases from J, with 19 bases between. CDR3 length: 14 amino acids. CDR3 DNA: TGTGCCAGCAGCTACATAGGGGGTTTTAAAGGCTACACCTTC. Its translation: CASSYIGGFKGYTF.

The chain combines TRBV4-1 with TRBJ2-7; no reliable D call. With 1 base removed from V and 1 base from J, the gap between germline ends came to 14 bases. The CDR3 spans 16 residues. Germline CDR1 and CDR2: MGHRA and YSYEKL. The chain's CDR3 is CASSQVSETLSYEQYF. The DNA for the CDR3 is TGCGCCAGCAGCCAAGTATCAGAGACACTTTCCTACGAGCAGTACTTC.

The chain is built from TRBV5-4 and TRBJ1-1; D not certain. Germline values: CDR1 SGHNT, CDR2 YYREEE (reference sequence). V lost 3 bases to trimming and J lost 3 bases, with 15 bases between them. The CDR3 contains 15 residues. CDR3 coding DNA: TGTGCCAGCAGCTACGTAGAGATAAAGGACACTGAAGCTTTCTTT. Protein sequence: CASSYVEIKDTEAFF. Full variable domain (rest looked up from reference TRBV5-4 and TRBJ1-1): ETGVTQSPTHLIKTRGQQVTLRCSSQSGHNTVSWYQQALGQGPQFIFQYYREEENGRGNFPPRFSGLQFPNYSSELNVNALELDDSALYLCASSYVEIKDTEAFFGQGTRLTVV.